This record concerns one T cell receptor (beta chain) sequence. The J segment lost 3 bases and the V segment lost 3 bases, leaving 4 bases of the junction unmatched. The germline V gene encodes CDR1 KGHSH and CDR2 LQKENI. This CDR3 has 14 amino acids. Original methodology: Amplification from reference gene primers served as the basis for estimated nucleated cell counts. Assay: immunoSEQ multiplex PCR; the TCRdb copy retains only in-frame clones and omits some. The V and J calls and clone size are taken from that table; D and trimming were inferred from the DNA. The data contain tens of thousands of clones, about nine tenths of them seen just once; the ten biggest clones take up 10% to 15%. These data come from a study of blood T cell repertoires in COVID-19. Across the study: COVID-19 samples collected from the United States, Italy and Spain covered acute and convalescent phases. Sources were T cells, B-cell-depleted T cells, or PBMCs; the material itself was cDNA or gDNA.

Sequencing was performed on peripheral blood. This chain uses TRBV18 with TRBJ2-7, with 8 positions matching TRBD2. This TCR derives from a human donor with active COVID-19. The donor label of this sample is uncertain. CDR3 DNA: TGTGCCAGCTCACCCTCCAGCGGGAGCTACGAGCAGTACTTC. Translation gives CASSPSSGSYEQYF.